This T cell receptor (beta chain) stems from a study of CD8 T cells in Susac syndrome (dated by TCRdb to between 2018 and 2021). Background for the entire study: The study used repertoire sequencing to test whether antigen drove CD8+ T cell activation and differentiation in Susac syndrome.

Trimming at the junction amounts to 1 base on V and 1 base on J, and the germline ends lie 10 bases apart. The germline V gene encodes CDR1 DFQATT and CDR2 SNEGSKA (reference sequence). The CDR3, from cysteine to phenylalanine, totals 14 residues. Solely the CDR3 DNA is kept, with 42 bases framed from the first base. This clonotype was observed a single time. Its antigen is unknown. The input lacks base qualities; no much larger clone sits a single base away. A single read counts as weak evidence. RNA was extracted using the RNeasy kit, and about 0.5 to 1 ug of the RNA was reverse transcribed with random hexamers. TCR beta CDR3 regions were amplified with the immunoSEQ multiplex PCR assay covering 54 Vbeta and 13 Jbeta segments. Bias from PCR amplification was corrected by using a synthetic template baseline for primer optimization and for computational correction. Per the source publication's procedure: Reads were assigned to V, D and J genes according to IMGT and analyzed in immunoSEQ Analyzer, with only productive sequences retained. Clonality was calculated as one minus the Shannon entropy normalized by log2 of the number of productive unique sequences. For each patient and control, public and private clones were evaluated among the 100 most prevalent clones. Clones were defined as Susac-specific when absent from the healthy and MS cohorts, from over a thousand published viral clones and from other ImmuneACCESS disease sequences. TCRdb cleaned the public reads at Q25 with fastp, built clones with MiXCR and kept in-frame beta chains. Each record represents a unique CDR3 protein, reported with the most common genes and DNA among its rows. The V and J calls and clone size come from TCRdb's table, not from the authors' own analysis. The sample table contains more than 55,000 distinct CDR3 sequences; only one count was recorded for 96% of them. 0.1% to 0.12% of the sample is in the top ten clones.

What the study reported, not specific to this receptor: The study acknowledged that relatively few individuals were included in the TCR sequencing and HLA analysis.

High-throughput TCR beta sequencing profiled peripheral blood CD8+ and CD4+ T cells from healthy donors, Susac syndrome patients and multiple sclerosis patients. The multiple sclerosis controls were treatment-naive patients who had stable or active relapsing-remitting disease and met the revised McDonald criteria. CD8+ TEMRA cells were enriched by FACS, while bulk CD8+ and CD4+ T cells were purified by magnetic negative isolation. Blood was collected in EDTA tubes and processed within 24 hours, with PBMCs isolated through density gradient centrifugation. PBMCs intended for TCR sequencing were cryopreserved in liquid nitrogen and thawed later in a water bath at 37 degrees C. The sorted or isolated CD4+, CD8+ and CD8+ TEMRA cells had a purity of 90% or higher.

The sample taken for sequencing was CD4+ T cells from PBMCs. This clonotype was sampled from a human donor with multiple sclerosis. The rearrangement joined TRBV20-1 to TRBJ2-5; the D element might be TRBD1 or TRBD2, as each aligns at 6 bases. The nucleotide sequence reads as follows: TGCAGTGCTAGAGGGGGGGCAACCCAAGAGACCCAGTACTTC. This is translated as CSARGGATQETQYF.